This T cell receptor beta chain was captured in a study of T cell repertoires in cytomegalovirus infection. Comment on this clonotype: The target antigen is unknown.

V shed 1 base and J shed 5 bases, with 8 bases lying between them. This CDR3 has 14 amino acids. TCRdb passed the reads through MiXCR, listing each CDR3 protein once. This table holds around 70,000 distinct CDR3 sequences, about 29% found once. This sequence originates from a human donor in good health (CMV status not recorded). Some clones in this sample may be carry-over from other donors' samples. The sample was CD8+ T cells from cultured PBMCs, taken from culture after CMV antigen stimulation. This rearrangement joins TRBV12-3 or TRBV12-4 to TRBJ2-2, with D perhaps TRBD1 (6 bases). For the CDR3, the DNA is TGTGCCAGCAGTTTAGGACAGGTGACCGGGGAGCTGTTTTTT. It yields the protein CASSLGQVTGELFF.